This passage covers 9 T cell receptor beta chains from one sample sequenced in a study of cytomegalovirus exposure and HLA in healthy donors. PCR was performed using 60 Vbeta and 13 Jbeta primers. TCRdb's copy holds only in-frame clones and misses some; the assay was immunoSEQ multiplex PCR. The repertoire holds 150,000 to 200,000 clones, with around 90% as singletons. The sequenced sample consisted of PBMCs. The receptors here all came from a woman in her late teens or twenties in good health and CMV-seronegative.

The CDR3 DNA reads as TGTGCCACCCTGGACAGGGTCCATCAGCCCCAGCATTTT. This gives the protein CATLDRVHQPQHF. The chain employs TRBV6-1 and TRBJ1-5; 8 bases line up with TRBD1. Germline V lookup: CDR1 MNHNS, CDR2 SASEGT. The CDR3 length is 13 residues. V shed 10 bases, J shed 5 bases, and the junction held 7 bases outside the gene matches.

This chain uses TRBV11-3 with TRBJ2-2; D remains ambiguous. From germline, CDR1 is SGHNT and CDR2 YENEEA. V dropped 5 bases and J dropped 5 bases, with 12 bases sitting between them. The CDR3 runs to 14 residues. CDR3 protein: CASSLRGATGELFF. CDR3 in DNA: TGTGCCAGCAGCCTCAGAGGAGCAACCGGGGAGCTGTTTTTT. Together with reference TRBV11-3 and TRBJ2-2, the CDR3 gives the full variable domain: EAGVVQSPRYKIIEKKQPVAFWCNPISGHNTLYWYLQNLGQGPELLIRYENEEAVDDSQLPKDRFSAERLKGVDSTLKIQPAELGDSAVYLCASSLRGATGELFFGEGSRLTVL.

The chain links TRBV11-2 to TRBJ2-5, with 9 bases fitting TRBD1. Germline lookup yields CDR1 SGHAT and CDR2 FQNNGV. The CDR3 sequence is 14 residues long. V was clipped by 6 bases and J by 1 base; unmatched bases: 3. CDR3 nucleotides: TGTGCCAGCAGTAGGGACAGGGCCCAAGAGACCCAGTACTTC. Translated: CASSRDRAQETQYF.

This clone was counted a single time. This sequence joins TRBV29-1 and TRBJ2-2; possibly TRBD1 for D (6 bases). V dropped 7 bases and J dropped 0 bases, with 9 bases sitting between them. The CDR3 is 13 residues long. CDR1 is SQVTM, CDR2 ANQGSEA, per germline. CDR3: CSGGHPNTGELFF. CDR3 DNA sequence: TGCAGCGGGGGACACCCGAACACCGGGGAGCTGTTTTTT.

This chain connects TRBV6-5 to TRBJ1-2; D is ambiguous. The length of the CDR3 is 14 residues. Germline values: CDR1 MNHEY, CDR2 SVGAGI. V was trimmed by 5 bases and J by 6 bases, leaving 16 bases between them. CDR3 DNA sequence: TGTGCCAGCAGTGAAGATTCGGGGAAGGATGGCTACACCTTC. Translating gives CASSEDSGKDGYTF.

This rearrangement joins TRBV4-2 to TRBJ2-3; 8 bases map to TRBD2. The J segment lost 0 bases and the V segment lost 0 bases, leaving 14 bases of the junction unmatched. The CDR3 runs 20 residues. Germline CDR1 is LGHNA and CDR2 is YNFKEQ. CDR3 sequence reads: CASSQDLRGGGRTSTDTQYF. The CDR3 region has the DNA TGTGCCAGCAGCCAAGACTTGAGGGGAGGCGGGAGGACAAGCACAGATACGCAGTATTTT.

V gene TRBV5-6 combines with J gene TRBJ2-5, with a tentative D call TRBD1 (6 bases). The V end lost 0 bases, the J end lost 4 bases, and 10 bases lay between the germline ends. The CDR3 has 14 amino acids. CDR1 is SGHDT, CDR2 YYEEEE, per germline. The CDR3 loop reads CASSLVGAGETQYF. CDR3 nucleotide sequence: TGTGCCAGCAGCTTGGTGGGGGCCGGAGAGACCCAGTACTTC.

About this clone: The CDR3 does not end in the conserved phenylalanine or tryptophan, so this is likely a read error. The J gene is TRBJ1-5, the V gene TRBV27; D is unresolved. V shed 0 bases and J shed 2 bases, with 2 bases lying between them. Germline assignment: CDR1 MNHEY and CDR2 SMNVEV (reference sequence). The CDR3 spans 13 residues. In DNA form, the CDR3 reads TGTGCCAGCAGTTTATCGGGCAATCAGCCCCAGCATCTT. Its translation: CASSLSGNQPQHL.

V and J are TRBV5-4 and TRBJ2-5, with TRBD2 matching 11 bases. V was clipped by 3 bases and J by 5 bases; unmatched bases: 9. The CDR3 runs to 16 residues. The germline V gene has CDR1 SGHNT and CDR2 YYREEE (reference sequence). The CDR3 DNA reads as TGTGCCAGCAGCTCTCGCCTAGCGGGAGGCGGTGAGACCCAGTACTTC. It yields the protein CASSSRLAGGGETQYF.